This T cell receptor (beta chain) was captured by sequencing in a study of T cells in Graves' hyperthyroidism and ophthalmopathy. This clonotype was detected ten times or more. The V gene lost 0 bases and the J gene lost 5 bases, with 7 bases spanning the gap. The V gene's germline CDR1 is MNHEY and CDR2 SVGAGI. The CDR3 is 13 amino acids. Amplified TCR beta CDR3 regions derived from RNA transcripts. HTBI primers were the set used in a first-round RT-PCR of the TCR CDR3. TCRdb re-called the multiplex PCR reads through MiXCR, storing one row per CDR3 protein. Of more than 500,000 distinct CDR3 sequences listed, around 50% were seen once; the top ten hold 44%.

The specimen sequenced was peripheral blood or thyroid tissue (not recorded which). The chain has TRBV6-5 and TRBJ1-1; D remains ambiguous. The sequence was obtained from an adult woman with Graves' disease, either hyperthyroidism or ophthalmopathy (not recorded which). For the CDR3, the DNA is TGTGCCAGCAGTTACTCGAGACTAACTGAAGCTTTCTTT. Translated: CASSYSRLTEAFF.